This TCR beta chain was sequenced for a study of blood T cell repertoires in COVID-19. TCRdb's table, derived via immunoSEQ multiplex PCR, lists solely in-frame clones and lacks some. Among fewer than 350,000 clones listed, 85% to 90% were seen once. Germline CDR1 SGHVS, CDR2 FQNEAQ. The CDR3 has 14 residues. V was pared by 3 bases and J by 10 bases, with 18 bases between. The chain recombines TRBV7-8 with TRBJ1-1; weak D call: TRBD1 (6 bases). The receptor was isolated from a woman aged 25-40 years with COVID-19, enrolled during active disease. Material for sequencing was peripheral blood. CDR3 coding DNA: TGTGCCAGCAGCTTTTTTCCAGGGGCCCAAGGAGCTTTCTTT. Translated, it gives CASSFFPGAQGAFF.